Below, 28 T cell receptor beta chains from the same sample are listed, as sequenced in a study of tumor-infiltrating lymphocytes in primary liver carcinoma. Both blood RNA, taken from unsorted whole blood, and germline DNA were extracted. With around 500 ng total RNA as template and a constant-region primer, TCR beta cDNA was made. Three-round nested multiplex PCR performed with slightly modified ARM-PCR produced the TCR beta libraries. The study ran its first two PCR rounds for approximately 11 cycles each, using TRBV1-TRBV30 forward primers and a C-beta reverse primer. From the multiplex PCR reads, TCRdb called clonotypes with MiXCR, one entry per CDR3 protein. Seen here are more than 150,000 distinct CDR3 sequences, 60% observed once, and the top ten hold approximately 68%. Material for sequencing was peripheral blood. These TCRs come from a man between 35 and 55 years old with primary liver carcinoma and hepatitis B virus infection.

This clonotype was counted a few times. The chain uses TRBV12-3 or TRBV12-4 and TRBJ2-6; possible D gene TRBD2, 6 bases. Trimming shortened V by 4 bases and J by 0 bases, and 16 bases separated the two germline ends. This CDR3 has 18 residues. CDR3 amino acids: CASSSPRGLSSGANVLTF. In DNA form, the CDR3 reads TGTGCCAGCAGTTCGCCCCGGGGACTTTCCTCTGGGGCCAACGTCCTGACTTTC.

This clonotype has only a few counts. The rearrangement uses TRBV7-8 and TRBJ1-4; the match to TRBD1 covers 9 bases. After removal of 5 bases from V and 1 base from J, the junction contained 2 bases not matched to a gene. This CDR3 contains 15 residues. Germline-derived CDR1 and CDR2 are SGHVS and FQNEAQ. CDR3 sequence (DNA): TGTGCCAGCAGCCCGGACAGGGGAACTAATGAAAAACTGTTTTTT. The encoded protein is CASSPDRGTNEKLFF.

This sequence joins TRBV4-2 and TRBJ2-1; D is perhaps TRBD1 (6 bases). This CDR3 is 15 amino acids long. Trimming stripped 2 bases from V and 2 bases from J, with 10 bases between. CDR1 and CDR2 from the germline V gene are LGHNA and YNFKEQ. The CDR3 here is CASSQNRATYNEQFF. CDR3 nucleotides: TGTGCCAGCAGCCAAAACAGGGCAACCTACAATGAGCAGTTCTTC.

Details on this clonotype: Germline and junction disagree at one end, which may indicate a read error. The J gene is TRBJ1-3, the V gene TRBV4-1; D is unresolved. Germline V gene sequence: CDR1 MGHRA, CDR2 YSYEKL. This CDR3 comprises 15 residues. The CDR3 here is CASSQGELSGNTVYF. In nucleotides, the CDR3 is TGCGCCAGCAGCCAAGGAGAGCTCTCTGGAAACACCGTATATTTT.

The V and J genes are TRBV6-2 or TRBV6-3 and TRBJ2-5, with D unclear. Germline V CDR1 and CDR2: MNHEY, SVGEGT. CDR3 size: 13 residues. The V end lost 6 bases, the J end lost 7 bases, and 15 bases lay between the germline ends. The CDR3 DNA sequence: TGTGCCAGCAGAAGGCCATACCCACGGACCCAGTACTTC. Translated, it gives CASRRPYPRTQYF.

Remarks on this clonotype: A read error may be the cause here, since a much bigger clone is one base away. Given the absence of the conserved phenylalanine or tryptophan at the CDR3 end, a read error is likely. The chain carries TRBV11-2 and TRBJ2-1; 8 bases match TRBD1. The CDR3 extends over 15 amino acids. Germline V lookup: CDR1 SGHAT, CDR2 FQNNGV. The V segment lost 5 bases and the J segment 3 bases; nucleotides outside the gene matches: 6. CDR3 amino acids: CASSPDRGHYNEQFS. The CDR3 DNA sequence: TGTGCCAGCAGCCCCGACAGGGGCCACTACAATGAGCAGTTCTCC.

The chain recombines TRBV29-1 with TRBJ2-1; maybe TRBD2 (5 bases). The V gene lost 7 bases and the J gene lost 11 bases, with 15 bases spanning the gap. The length of the CDR3 is 11 residues. The germline V gene has CDR1 SQVTM and CDR2 ANQGSEA. The CDR3 DNA sequence: TGCAGCGCCAAGACGGGGAGTAAGCAGTTCTTC. Its translation: CSAKTGSKQFF.

The sample holds many counts of this clonotype. This rearrangement joins TRBV29-1 to TRBJ2-1; 13 bases map to TRBD2. Germline V gene data show CDR1 as SQVTM and CDR2 as ANQGSEA. The CDR3 runs 12 residues. V shed 7 bases and J 8 bases; nucleotides not matched to a gene: 2. The CDR3 coding sequence is TGCAGCGGGACTAGCGGGAGCTATGAGCAGTTCTTC. It encodes CSGTSGSYEQFF.

V usage is TRBV6-2 or TRBV6-3 and J usage is TRBJ2-7, with 7 positions matching TRBD1. V lost 6 bases to trimming and J lost 5 bases; unmatched junction nucleotides: 19. The germline V gene has CDR1 MNHEY and CDR2 SVGEGT. CDR3 length: 17 amino acids. CDR3 nucleotides: TGTGCCAGCAGCTTAAAAATACGGGACAGATCGAACGACGAGCAGTACTTC. Protein: CASSLKIRDRSNDEQYF.

The genes are TRBV28 and TRBJ2-1; 7 nucleotides line up with TRBD2. The J segment lost 1 base and the V segment lost 5 bases, leaving 11 bases of the junction unmatched. Per germline, CDR1 MDHEN and CDR2 SYDVKM. This CDR3 region has 17 residues. In nucleotides, the CDR3 is TGTGCCAGCAGTCCCGGACTAGGTCGTACGTCCTACAATGAGCAGTTCTTC. Protein product: CASSPGLGRTSYNEQFF.

Worth noting for this clonotype: A read error is likely, as this CDR3 ends without the conserved phenylalanine or tryptophan. V is TRBV11-2 and J is TRBJ2-7; possibly TRBD2 for D (6 bases). V was clipped by 5 bases and J by 3 bases, with 20 bases between them. CDR3 length: 16 amino acids. Germline loops: CDR1 SGHAT, CDR2 FQNNGV. The CDR3 is CASSGGSSAQFYEQYL. DNA of the CDR3: TGTGCCAGCAGCGGAGGGTCTAGCGCCCAATTCTACGAGCAGTACCTA.

This clonotype was seen only a few times. Compared with germline, one end of the junction differs, possibly owing to a read error. The genes are TRBV5-1 and TRBJ2-7; 7 bases fit TRBD1. This CDR3 comprises 14 residues. Germline V CDR1 and CDR2: SGHRS, YFSETQ. The CDR3 bases are TGCGCCAGCAGCCTTACAGGGGAATCCTACGATCAGTACTTC. It specifies CASSLTGESYDQYF.

This clonotype was seen only a few times. The rearrangement joins TRBV5-5 to TRBJ2-7; D might be TRBD2 (6 bases). Trimming left V 4 bases short and J 4 bases short, with 18 bases between. The germline V gene has CDR1 SGHKS and CDR2 YYEKEE (reference sequence). The CDR3 is 15 amino acids. This CDR3 reads CASSRTTTPNYEQYF. CDR3 bases: TGTGCCAGCAGCCGGACTACGACTCCGAATTACGAGCAGTACTTC.

V gene TRBV5-1 combines with J gene TRBJ2-5; 7 nucleotides match TRBD1. CDR3 length equals 15 residues. Per the germline V gene, CDR1 is SGHRS and CDR2 is YFSETQ. Losses at the gene ends were 4 bases for V and 0 bases for J; bases not matched to a gene: 6. CDR3 nucleotides: TGCGCCAGCAGCCGTTACGACAGGGACCAAGAGACCCAGTACTTC. It codes for CASSRYDRDQETQYF.

The chain employs TRBV5-6 and TRBJ1-5; D ambiguous. V was cut by 0 bases and J by 7 bases, with 11 bases left in between. CDR1 and CDR2 (germline): SGHDT, YYEEEE. This CDR3 is built from 14 residues. The CDR3 is CASSLGEGGQPQHF. CDR3 sequence (DNA): TGTGCCAGCAGCTTGGGGGAGGGCGGGCAGCCCCAGCATTTT.

The chain is built from TRBV29-1 and TRBJ1-1; the D gene is possibly TRBD1 (5 bases). Germline lookup yields CDR1 SQVTM and CDR2 ANQGSEA. V was clipped by 4 bases and J by 3 bases, with 9 bases between them. The CDR3 sequence is 12 residues long. In nucleotides, the CDR3 is TGCAGCGTTGGCCGACAGCACACTGAAGCTTTCTTT. Translating it yields CSVGRQHTEAFF.

This clonotype has just one count. The chain couples TRBV11-2 to TRBJ2-1, with 9 bases matching TRBD2. CDR3 length: 13 residues. The germline V gene encodes CDR1 SGHAT and CDR2 FQNNGV. V lost 5 bases to trimming and J lost 7 bases; unmatched junction nucleotides: 3. The CDR3 is CASSAGGTNEQFF. The CDR3 DNA sequence: TGTGCCAGCAGCGCGGGAGGGACGAATGAGCAGTTCTTC.

This chain joins TRBV4-1 and TRBJ1-1; D is unclear. V was cut by 4 bases and J by 0 bases, with 9 bases left in between. The CDR3 is made up of 14 amino acids. Germline loops: CDR1 MGHRA, CDR2 YSYEKL. The CDR3 spells CASSLNAMNTEAFF. The CDR3 region has the DNA TGCGCCAGCAGCCTTAACGCGATGAACACTGAAGCTTTCTTT.

The V gene is TRBV11-2, the J gene TRBJ1-1; a weak D match, TRBD1 (5 bases). V was clipped by 6 bases and J by 7 bases, with 15 bases between them. CDR3 length: 13 residues. Germline-derived CDR1 and CDR2 are SGHAT and FQNNGV. The CDR3 is CASSLLRGIEAFF. The CDR3 region has the DNA TGTGCCAGCAGTTTATTGAGGGGCATTGAAGCTTTCTTT.

About this clonotype: This clone may be a read error of a much larger clone one base away. The gene calls are TRBV10-3 and TRBJ2-2; 7 bases agree with TRBD1. The germline V gene encodes CDR1 ENHRY and CDR2 SYGVKD. The CDR3 is made up of 14 amino acids. This CDR3 is CAITGDRLTGELYF. The CDR3 DNA is TGTGCCATCACCGGGGACAGACTCACCGGGGAGCTGTATTTT.

This clonotype was seen many times. V is TRBV11-2 and J is TRBJ1-1; TRBD1 agrees at 7 bases. Trimming at V came to 4 bases and at J to 1 base, leaving 9 bases not matched to a gene. The CDR3 extends over 16 amino acids. CDR1 is SGHAT and CDR2 is FQNNGV in the germline V gene. In DNA, the CDR3 is TGTGCCAGCAGCTCAAGGCCACAGGGGAAGAACACTGAAGCTTTCTTT. This gives the protein CASSSRPQGKNTEAFF. The full variable domain, in which reference TRBV11-2 and TRBJ1-1 provide the parts outside the CDR3, is EAGVAQSPRYKIIEKRQSVAFWCNPISGHATLYWYQQILGQGPKLLIQFQNNGVVDDSQLPKDRFSAERLKGVDSTLKIQPAKLEDSAVYLCASSSRPQGKNTEAFFGQGTRLTVV.

This clonotype was counted between two and nine times. A read error may be the cause here, since a much bigger clone is one base away. The V call is TRBV29-1, the J call TRBJ2-4; tentatively, D is TRBD1 (6 bases). Trimming removed 6 bases from V and 8 bases from J, with 14 bases in between. Germline-derived CDR1 and CDR2 are SQVTM and ANQGSEA. The length of the CDR3 is 12 residues. The DNA of the CDR3 is TGCAGCGTCCCACAGGGACGGGACATTCAGTACTTC. Its protein is CSVPQGRDIQYF.

On this clonotype itself: The conserved phenylalanine or tryptophan normally closing the CDR3 is absent here, so this likely arose from a read error. The chain links TRBV11-2 to TRBJ2-1; no firm D call. There are 18 residues in the CDR3. Germline CDR1 and CDR2: SGHAT and FQNNGV. The CDR3 protein is CTSSLDLWTNLPGNEQFL. CDR3 DNA sequence: TGTACCAGCAGCTTAGATCTTTGGACCAACCTGCCTGGCAATGAGCAGTTCCTC.

This clonotype is a singleton in its sample. The junction departs from germline at one end; a sequencing error may be responsible. The chain employs TRBV11-1 and TRBJ2-7; a possible D gene is TRBD1 (6 bases). The CDR3 is 16 residues long. Germline assignment: CDR1 SGHAT and CDR2 FQDESV (reference sequence). CDR3 DNA: TGTGCCAGCAACTTAGCCGGGACAAGCGGAGCCTACGAGCAGTACTTC. It codes for CASNLAGTSGAYEQYF. The full variable domain, its missing parts supplied by reference TRBV11-1 and TRBJ2-7, is EAEVAQSPRYKITEKSQAVAFWCDPISGHATLYWYRQILGQGPELLVQFQDESVVDDSQLPKDRFSAERLKGVDSTLKIQPAELGDSAMYLCASNLAGTSGAYEQYFGPGTRLTVT.

On this clonotype itself: It may be a read error: a sequence one base away is much more abundant. This likely comes from a read error, as the CDR3 has no conserved phenylalanine or tryptophan at its end. This sequence joins TRBV4-1 and TRBJ1-5; D unclear. The V end was cut by 0 bases, the J end by 5 bases, with 2 bases between. The CDR3 is 12 residues long. CDR1 is MGHRA, CDR2 YSYEKL, per germline. The CDR3 reads CASSQDHQPQHL. The CDR3 region has the DNA TGCGCCAGCAGCCAAGATCATCAGCCCCAGCATTTG.

Remarks on this clonotype: Given a much more abundant clone one base away, this may be a read error. As DNA, the CDR3 is TGTGCCAGCAGCTTAGGCCCTCACAGTTCCGGGGAGCTGTTTTTT. It is translated as CASSLGPHSSGELFF. V usage is TRBV11-2 and J usage is TRBJ2-2; D gene uncertain. Germline CDR1 is SGHAT and CDR2 is FQNNGV. There are 15 residues in the CDR3. V was shortened by 1 base and J by 6 bases, with 12 bases between the two germline ends. Combining the CDR3 with reference TRBV11-2 and TRBJ2-2 gives the whole variable domain EAGVAQSPRYKIIEKRQSVAFWCNPISGHATLYWYQQILGQGPKLLIQFQNNGVVDDSQLPKDRFSAERLKGVDSTLKIQPAKLEDSAVYLCASSLGPHSSGELFFGEGSRLTVL.

The gene calls are TRBV2 and TRBJ2-1; maybe TRBD2 (5 bases). Germline V CDR1 and CDR2: SNHLY, FYNNEI. The CDR3 totals 14 residues. V lost 4 bases and J 7 bases, leaving 14 bases between the germline ends. The CDR3 protein is CASSGVSGRNEQFF. CDR3 DNA: TGTGCCAGCAGTGGGGTGAGCGGTCGGAATGAGCAGTTCTTC.

The chain links TRBV6-1 to TRBJ1-5; D may be TRBD1 (6 bases). Trimming cost V 6 bases and J 5 bases, with 11 bases left between them. CDR3 length: 13 amino acids. CDR1 and CDR2 from the germline V gene are MNHNS and SASEGT. CDR3 loop: CASRRGFDQPQHF. The DNA of the CDR3 is TGTGCCAGCAGGAGGGGGTTCGATCAGCCCCAGCATTTT.